Listed below are T cell receptor beta chains from one sample, sequenced in a study of blood T cells in healthy people across ages. TCRdb reanalysed the 5' RACE reads using MiXCR and keeps one entry per CDR3 protein. The sample includes over 700,000 distinct CDR3 sequences, about 53% seen only once; the top ten take roughly 37%. Sequenced sample: blood. These receptors were obtained from a man older than 75 in good health. The CDR3 runs from the conserved cysteine through the conserved F or W.

v_call,j_call,cdr3_aa
TRBV9,TRBJ1-4,CASSVGLSAEKLFF
TRBV20-1,TRBJ2-1,CSARAIPVPADNEQFF
TRBV2,TRBJ1-2,CASSVVTNYGYTF
TRBV6-5,TRBJ2-7,CASSMGTGYEQYF
TRBV7-8,-,CAGTPGPTYEQYF
TRBV7-9,TRBJ2-1,CASSQGLAGGVNEQFF
TRBV6-6,TRBJ2-4,CASTTQGPLAKNIQYF
TRBV10-3,TRBJ2-5,CAISDRGETQYF
TRBV7-9,TRBJ2-3,CASTRQGKSDTQYF
TRBV29-1,TRBJ2-5,CSVDTPGQGGGTQYF
TRBV28,TRBJ2-1,CASRTSGITYNEQFF
TRBV29-1,TRBJ2-7,CSVAAGGGHRSYEQYF
TRBV11-2,TRBJ2-3,CASSSAPSGYRYAYF
TRBV20-1,TRBJ1-1,CSAYRGNMYTEAFF
TRBV11-2,TRBJ2-1,CTSSLEGSLAGGGGSFAEQFF
TRBV20-1,TRBJ2-3,CSAKKVGTGITDTQYF
TRBV5-1,TRBJ2-3,CASSLGLAARYAYF
TRBV7-2,TRBJ2-1,CASSLDRDLTNEQFF
TRBV29-1,TRBJ2-4,CSVVGTASSYKQYF
TRBV7-2,TRBJ1-3,CASSLGPSSGNTIYF
TRBV4-1,TRBJ2-1,CASSQATSALGNEQFF
TRBV12-3/TRBV12-4,TRBJ2-7,CASSEGERTYEQYF
TRBV11-3,TRBJ2-2,CASSLDRWSPGRTGELFF
TRBV2,TRBJ2-5,CASSGGQGRSPYF
TRBV2,TRBJ2-5,CASNLAGSKETQYF
TRBV20-1,TRBJ1-2,CSAEGRTALLGYTF
TRBV24-1,TRBJ2-3,CATTPGPTDTQYF
TRBV20-1,-,CSARVGAGKETQYF
TRBV7-8,TRBJ2-5,CASSQRQGGGETQYF
TRBV30,TRBJ2-1,CAWSRGYNEQFF
TRBV6-1,TRBJ2-2,CASSRDGTGELFF
TRBV20-1,TRBJ1-2,CSVADRVNYGYTF
TRBV5-1,TRBJ2-2,CASSLVAGVSGELFF
TRBV4-1,-,CASSQVTGGGYEQYF
TRBV2,TRBJ2-1,CASSTTRGASNEQFF
TRBV7-2,TRBJ2-5,CASSFPGTLQYF
TRBV6-5,TRBJ2-7,CASSYASGGLYEQYF
TRBV20-1,TRBJ2-7,CSAREGGRGRYEQYF
TRBV29-1,TRBJ2-1,CSVTRTSGRSNEQFF
TRBV12-3/TRBV12-4,TRBJ1-2,CASSLWTYGYTF
TRBV7-8,TRBJ1-2,CASSLSGQGGLVGYTF
TRBV29-1,TRBJ2-1,CSVRGLAGLNEQFF
TRBV12-3/TRBV12-4,TRBJ2-5,CASRASLGTGYGETQYF
TRBV20-1,TRBJ2-3,CSAAVASPDTQYF
TRBV29-1,TRBJ1-2,CSVESADGQGRSRGGYTF
TRBV20-1,TRBJ2-3,CSASSLAGSDTQYF
TRBV7-2,TRBJ1-2,CASSHLARSGYTF
TRBV6-2/TRBV6-3,TRBJ2-3,CASKEGGPGRDAYF
TRBV15,TRBJ2-5,CATSRDGVAGETQYF
TRBV6-2/TRBV6-3,TRBJ1-2,CASSFDYGYTF
TRBV4-1,TRBJ2-3,CASSQGGLAPLLGHRYAYF
TRBV5-6,TRBJ2-1,CASSSRASGKNEQFF
TRBV21-1,TRBJ2-3,CASFRGGREQLHKDTQYF
TRBV7-3,TRBJ2-1,CASSSRTSGRVGPHNKQFF
TRBV9,TRBJ2-5,CASSANYGTIQETQYF
TRBV7-2,TRBJ2-1,CASLLPGTSSYNEQFF
TRBV20-1,TRBJ2-3,CSAQLNADTDTQYF